Below are 5 T cell receptor beta chains sequenced from a single sample in a study of T cells expressing NK-cell markers. Reprocessing the 5' RACE reads, TCRdb reports a single entry for every CDR3 protein and omits DNA. The sample spans roughly 420,000 distinct CDR3 sequences; the ten largest clones claim roughly 8%. Sequencing used blood T cells: a sorted CD56 or NKG2C T cell subset, CD4+ or CD8+ T cells, or bulk PBMC T cells (not recorded which). These receptors were obtained from a woman aged 18 to 69 in good health.

The V call is TRBV6-1, the J call TRBJ2-5; TCRdb names TRBD2, which stays unverified in the absence of DNA. The V gene's germline CDR1 is MNHNS and CDR2 SASEGT. The CDR3 totals 15 residues. This CDR3 is CASMTSGRNQETQYF.

The chain joins TRBV5-6 to TRBJ2-1; TCRdb's D call of TRBD2 is untestable without DNA. The CDR3 totals 16 residues. Germline-derived CDR1 and CDR2 are SGHDT and YYEEEE. The CDR3 here is CASSLERAGAYNEQFF.

This chain connects TRBV20-1 to TRBJ2-1; TCRdb lists TRBD2, though no DNA is available to test this call. CDR3 length equals 15 residues. The germline V gene encodes CDR1 DFQATT and CDR2 SNEGSKA (reference sequence). CDR3 amino acids: CSAKREGALHNEQFF.

CDR3 protein: CASSVVAGTEAFF. The genes are TRBV9 and TRBJ1-1. The CDR3 covers 13 residues. Germline V gene data show CDR1 as SGDLS and CDR2 as YYNGEE. The entire variable domain, with the rest obtained from reference TRBV9 and TRBJ1-1, is as follows: DSGVTQTPKHLITATGQRVTLRCSPRSGDLSVYWYQQSLDQGLQFLIQYYNGEERAKGNILERFSAQQFPDLHSELNLSSLELGDSALYFCASSVVAGTEAFFGQGTRLTVV.

The chain joins TRBV7-9 to TRBJ1-4; TCRdb picks TRBD1, but there is no DNA to check that call. The length of the CDR3 is 13 residues. Germline values: CDR1 SEHNR, CDR2 FQNEAQ (reference sequence). The CDR3 protein is CASSFRDGEKLFF.